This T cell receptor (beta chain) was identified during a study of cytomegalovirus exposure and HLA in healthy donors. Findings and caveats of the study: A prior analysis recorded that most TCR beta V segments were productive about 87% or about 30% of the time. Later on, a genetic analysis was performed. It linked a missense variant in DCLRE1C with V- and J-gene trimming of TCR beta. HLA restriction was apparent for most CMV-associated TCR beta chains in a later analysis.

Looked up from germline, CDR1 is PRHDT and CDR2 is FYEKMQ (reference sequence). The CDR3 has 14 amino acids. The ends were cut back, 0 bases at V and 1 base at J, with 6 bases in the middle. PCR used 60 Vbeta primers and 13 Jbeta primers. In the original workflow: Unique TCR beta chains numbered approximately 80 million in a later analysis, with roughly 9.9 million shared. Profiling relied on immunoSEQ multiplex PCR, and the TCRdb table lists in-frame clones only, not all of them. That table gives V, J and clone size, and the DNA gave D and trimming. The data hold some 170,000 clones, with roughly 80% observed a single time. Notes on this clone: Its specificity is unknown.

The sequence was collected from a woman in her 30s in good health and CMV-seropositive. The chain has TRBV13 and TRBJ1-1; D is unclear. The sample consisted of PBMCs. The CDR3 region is CASSLGQWNTEAFF. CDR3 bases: TGTGCCAGCAGCTTAGGCCAGTGGAACACTGAAGCTTTCTTT.